This TCR beta chain was documented in a study of regulatory T cells in long-lasting Graves disease. This CDR3 contains 14 residues. Germline V gene data show CDR1 as SEHNR and CDR2 as FQNEAQ (reference sequence). V lost 5 bases to trimming and J lost 5 bases, with 12 bases between them. Findings of the study overall: Public clonotype sharing was higher in persistent than newly diagnosed patients. Thyroid tissue went unexamined; only peripheral blood was analyzed.

This clonotype was observed many times. Its target is unknown. Arm-PCR of CDR3 regions and iRepertoire HTBI primers were the basis on which TCR beta libraries were built. One entry per CDR3 protein, called by TCRdb with MiXCR from the multiplex PCR reads. The sample shows about 310,000 distinct CDR3 sequences, under 20% of them seen only once. Time point specified: newly diagnosed GD, antithyroid drugs for less than 3 months. RNA isolated from PBMCs was used to make the TCR library. Into tubes containing EDTA, 8 to 9.5 milliliters of peripheral blood were drawn. Sequenced material: peripheral blood mononuclear cells (PBMCs), taken at new diagnosis, from a patient treated with antithyroid drugs. V and J are TRBV7-9 and TRBJ2-2; D is undetermined. This sequence was found in a female donor with Graves disease. The chain's CDR3 is CASSPPGLTGELFF. CDR3 DNA sequence: TGTGCCAGCAGCCCGCCGGGTTTGACCGGGGAGCTGTTTTTT.